This is a list of T cell receptor beta chains from one sample in a study of cytomegalovirus exposure and HLA in healthy donors. Some clones are missing from TCRdb's copy, which holds only in-frame ones; the method was immunoSEQ multiplex PCR. The sample records some 130,000 clones, 70% to 80% being singletons. The sequencing input was PBMCs. All receptors come from a man between 18 and 29 years old in good health and CMV-seronegative. Both conserved end residues are part of each CDR3. The D gene is left open where the match is weak. A row's size may be missing; if present it is once, few, many or a size class.

>TRBJ1-1|NA|TRBV29-1|NA
TGCAGCGTTGTCGGGGCGAGGGGGGCTTTCTTT
CSVVGARGAFF
>TRBJ2-7|TRBD1|TRBV30|NA
TGTGCCTGGAGTGTTATTTGGACAGGGGGCTTTTACGAGCAGTACTTC
CAWSVIWTGGFYEQYF
>TRBJ2-2|TRBD2|TRBV4-2|NA
TGTGCCAGCAGTCCGCAGTGGGTAGCGGGAATTGTTAGCTCCGGGGAGCTGTTTTTT
CASSPQWVAGIVSSGELFF
>TRBJ1-3|TRBD1|TRBV5-1|NA
TGCGCCAGCAGCCGGGAGCCGGGACAGGACGCTGGAAACACCATATATTTT
CASSREPGQDAGNTIYF
>TRBJ2-5|TRBD2|TRBV6-1|many
TGTGCCAGCAGTGAACTAGCGGGAGGGCCAGAGACCCAGTACTTC
CASSELAGGPETQYF
>TRBJ1-6|TRBD1|TRBV6-5|NA
TGTGCCAGCAGTTACTCCGACAGGGTTTACTCACCCCTCCACTTT
CASSYSDRVYSPLHF
>TRBJ2-5|TRBD1|TRBV7-2|NA
TGTGCCAGCAGCAGGGACAGACAAGAGACCCAGTACTTC
CASSRDRQETQYF
>TRBJ2-1|TRBD2|TRBV10-3|NA
TGTGCCATCAGTGAGACGGGACTAGCAACTGAGCAGTTCTTC
CAISETGLATEQFF
>TRBJ2-7|TRBD1|TRBV7-2|few
TGTGCCAGCAGCTTAGGGGGACAGGGGGCCTACGAGCAGTACTTC
CASSLGGQGAYEQYF
>TRBJ2-7|NA|TRBV7-3|once
TGTGCCAGCAGCTTATCATCTGTGAGGGAGCAGTACTTC
CASSLSSVREQYF
>TRBJ1-5|NA|TRBV10-3|NA
TGTGCCATCAGTGAGTTGGAGCGTCAGCCCCAGCATTTT
CAISELERQPQHF
>TRBJ1-1|NA|TRBV30|NA
TGTGCCTGGAGCCTACCACCTCCTTGTGAAGCTTTCTTT
CAWSLPPPCEAFF
>TRBJ1-2|NA|TRBV30|NA
TGTGCCTGGAGTAGGGGGTACGGCTACACCTTC
CAWSRGYGYTF
>TRBJ2-1|TRBD2|TRBV6-4|NA
TGTGCCAGCAGTGACAGGGCGGGGACTACGGATGAGCAGTTCTTC
CASSDRAGTTDEQFF
>TRBJ2-3|TRBD1|TRBV29-1|NA
TGCAGCGGCGGACAGGTCGGAGCCACAGATACGCAGTATTTT
CSGGQVGATDTQYF
>TRBJ1-6|TRBD1|TRBV18|NA
TGTGCCAGCTCGCCCGGACAGGGGCGCAATTCACCCCTCCACTTT
CASSPGQGRNSPLHF
>TRBJ2-1|TRBD2|TRBV9|NA
TGTGCCAGCAGCGTTACTCTAGCGGGAGGGCCCGACAATGAGCAGTTCTTC
CASSVTLAGGPDNEQFF
>TRBJ2-3|TRBD2|TRBV11-3|NA
TGTGCCAGCAGCCTCGGGACTAGCGGGAAGAATGAAGATACGCAGTATTTT
CASSLGTSGKNEDTQYF
>TRBJ1-5|TRBD1|TRBV18|NA
TGTGCCAGCTCACCAGGACAGGGTCTTCAGCCCCAGCATTTT
CASSPGQGLQPQHF
>TRBJ1-2|TRBD1|TRBV6-1|NA
TGTGCCAGCAGTGAAAGGGGACAGGGGAATTCTAACTATGGCTACACCTTC
CASSERGQGNSNYGYTF
>TRBJ2-5|NA|TRBV7-2|NA
TGTGCCAGCAGCTCCGGGTACCAAGAGACCCAGTACTTC
CASSSGYQETQYF
>TRBJ1-5|TRBD1|TRBV7-9|few
TGTGCCAGCAGCTTCGGACAGGGAAGTCAGCCCCAGCATTTT
CASSFGQGSQPQHF
>TRBJ1-1|NA|TRBV6-5|NA
TGTGCCAGCACCCCGGACAGCACTGAAGCTTTCTTT
CASTPDSTEAFF